These 15 T cell receptor beta chains were sequenced from one sample in a study of blood T cell repertoires in COVID-19. Assay: immunoSEQ multiplex PCR; the TCRdb copy retains only in-frame clones and omits some. The data show around 230,000 clones, roughly 87% seen once. Material: PBMCs or T cells enriched from blood (not recorded which). All receptors derive from a man between 18 and 35 years old with acute COVID-19.

This clone was seen only once. J is TRBJ2-1 and V is TRBV27; D is undetermined. There are 15 residues in the CDR3. V lost 2 bases and J lost 2, with 10 bases in between. In germline, CDR1 is MNHEY, CDR2 SMNVEV (reference sequence). The CDR3 here is CASSLGGLAYNEQFF. CDR3 sequence (DNA): TGTGCCAGCAGTTTAGGTGGCCTAGCCTACAATGAGCAGTTCTTC.

V gene TRBV28 combines with J gene TRBJ1-4; possible D gene TRBD1, 6 bases. CDR1 and CDR2 from the germline V gene are MDHEN and SYDVKM. Trimming took off 7 bases at V and 15 bases at J, with 18 bases between the two ends. CDR3 size: 12 residues. CDR3 in DNA: TGTGCCAGCAACTCTCGGGACAAAGTGGTGTTTTTT. Translated: CASNSRDKVVFF.

CDR3 residues: CASSSREADTQYF. In DNA, the CDR3 is TGTGCCAGCAGTTCACGAGAGGCAGATACGCAGTATTTT. The V gene is TRBV6-2 or TRBV6-3, the J gene TRBJ2-3; no clear D gene. Trimming took off 4 bases at V and 4 bases at J, with 9 bases between the two ends. This CDR3 is 13 amino acids long. Germline V gene data show CDR1 as MNHEY and CDR2 as SVGEGT.

The rearrangement uses TRBV19 and TRBJ2-3; possible D gene TRBD1, 5 bases. V was shortened by 7 bases and J by 4 bases, with 21 bases between the two germline ends. CDR1 and CDR2 from the germline V gene are LNHDA and SQIVND (reference sequence). CDR3 size: 16 residues. CDR3 in amino acids: CASNDQGRFGPDTQYF. The CDR3 DNA sequence: TGTGCCAGTAATGACCAGGGTCGTTTTGGGCCAGATACGCAGTATTTT.

CDR3 sequence: CAWSGGAGANVLTF. The CDR3 DNA reads TGTGCCTGGAGTGGCGGGGCCGGGGCCAACGTCCTGACTTTC. This chain uses TRBV30 with TRBJ2-6, with D perhaps matching TRBD2 (6 bases). Trimming cost V 1 base and J 4 bases, with 8 bases left between them. This CDR3 region has 14 residues. Looked up from germline, CDR1 is GTSNPN and CDR2 is SVGIG (reference sequence).

CDR3 protein: CASSTTGSQGYGYTF. CDR3 sequence (DNA): TGTGCCAGCAGTACGACAGGGAGCCAGGGGTATGGCTACACCTTC. The chain joins TRBV28 to TRBJ1-2, with 7 bases lining up with TRBD1. The CDR3 totals 15 residues. CDR1 MDHEN and CDR2 SYDVKM come from the germline V gene. The ends lost 5 bases at V and 5 bases at J; junction bases unmatched: 11.

The CDR3 protein is CASSGGQVAEAFF. The CDR3 DNA reads TGTGCCAGCAGTGGGGGACAGGTCGCTGAAGCTTTCTTT. The chain has TRBV12-3 or TRBV12-4 and TRBJ1-1, with 8 bases aligning to TRBD1. With 5 bases clipped from V and 6 bases from J, the junction kept 5 bases outside the gene matches. The CDR3 totals 13 residues.

The gene calls are TRBV7-9 and TRBJ2-7; the match to TRBD2 covers 10 bases. J was trimmed by 4 bases and V by 2 bases; bases with no gene match: 5. The CDR3 totals 15 residues. CDR1 is SEHNR, CDR2 FQNEAQ, per germline (reference sequence). Here the CDR3 reads CASSLSGTSEYEQYF. In nucleotides, the CDR3 is TGTGCCAGCAGCTTATCCGGGACTAGCGAGTACGAGCAGTACTTC.

The rearrangement uses TRBV4-1 and TRBJ1-5; no clear D. The CDR3 spans 15 residues. V lost 0 bases, J lost 4 bases, and 10 bases lay in between. The germline V gene encodes CDR1 MGHRA and CDR2 YSYEKL. The CDR3 DNA is TGCGCCAGCAGCCAAGATTATCGAGAGAATCAGCCCCAGCATTTT. Encoded protein: CASSQDYRENQPQHF.

The V gene is TRBV2, the J gene TRBJ2-7; 13 bases map to TRBD2. CDR1 SNHLY and CDR2 FYNNEI come from the germline V gene. J was trimmed by 7 bases and V by 6 bases; bases with no gene match: 6. This CDR3 has 14 residues. The CDR3 DNA follows: TGTGCCAGCAGCGGACTAGCGGGAGTAGGTGAGCAGTACTTC. Translated: CASSGLAGVGEQYF. Supplemented by reference TRBV2 and TRBJ2-7, the full variable domain reads EPEVTQTPSHQVTQMGQEVILRCVPISNHLYFYWYRQILGQKVEFLVSFYNNEISEKSEIFDDQFSVERPDGSNFTLKIRSTKLEDSAMYFCASSGLAGVGEQYFGPGTRLTVT.

This clone was counted a single time. The genes are TRBV2 and TRBJ1-5; D possibly corresponds to TRBD1 (6 bases). Germline CDR1 SNHLY, CDR2 FYNNEI. Trimming shortened V by 6 bases and J by 1 base, and 10 bases separated the two germline ends. This CDR3 spans 14 amino acids. CDR3 sequence (DNA): TGTGCCAGCAGCCGTACAGGGAGCAATCAGCCCCAGCATTTT. Translating it yields CASSRTGSNQPQHF.

The chain has TRBV5-4 and TRBJ2-1; TRBD1 agrees at 10 bases. This CDR3 region has 16 residues. Germline V CDR1 and CDR2: SGHNT, YYREEE (reference sequence). V trimming: 3 bases; J trimming: 7 bases; junction bases outside the gene matches: 10. CDR3 sequence (DNA): TGTGCCAGCAGCTCCACCGGACAGGGGGTCGATAATGAGCAGTTCTTC. Translating it yields CASSSTGQGVDNEQFF.

This clone was detected once. The chain is built from TRBV9 and TRBJ1-1; D is unclear. Deletions cut 0 bases from V and 6 bases from J, with 12 bases between. The CDR3 contains 14 residues. Germline CDR1 is SGDLS and CDR2 is YYNGEE. CDR3: CASSVVLGSPEAFF. The CDR3 DNA is TGTGCCAGCAGCGTAGTACTCGGTTCTCCTGAAGCTTTCTTT.

The rearrangement uses TRBV25-1 and TRBJ2-7; 9 positions match TRBD1. CDR3 length: 15 residues. Per germline, CDR1 MGHDK and CDR2 SYGVNS. The V and J ends lost 2 bases and 2 bases, in that order; junction bases with no gene match: 4. CDR3 in amino acids: CASSEGTGGTYEQYF. CDR3 nucleotides: TGTGCCAGCAGTGAAGGTACAGGGGGCACCTACGAGCAGTACTTC.

The gene calls are TRBV6-1 and TRBJ1-6; 9 bases line up with TRBD1. Trimming took 2 bases from V and 8 from J; bases not matched to a gene: 7. In germline, CDR1 is MNHNS, CDR2 SASEGT. CDR3 length equals 16 residues. CDR3 sequence reads: CASSELGTGTDSPLHF. The CDR3 DNA reads as TGTGCCAGCAGTGAACTCGGGACAGGGACGGATTCACCCCTCCACTTT.